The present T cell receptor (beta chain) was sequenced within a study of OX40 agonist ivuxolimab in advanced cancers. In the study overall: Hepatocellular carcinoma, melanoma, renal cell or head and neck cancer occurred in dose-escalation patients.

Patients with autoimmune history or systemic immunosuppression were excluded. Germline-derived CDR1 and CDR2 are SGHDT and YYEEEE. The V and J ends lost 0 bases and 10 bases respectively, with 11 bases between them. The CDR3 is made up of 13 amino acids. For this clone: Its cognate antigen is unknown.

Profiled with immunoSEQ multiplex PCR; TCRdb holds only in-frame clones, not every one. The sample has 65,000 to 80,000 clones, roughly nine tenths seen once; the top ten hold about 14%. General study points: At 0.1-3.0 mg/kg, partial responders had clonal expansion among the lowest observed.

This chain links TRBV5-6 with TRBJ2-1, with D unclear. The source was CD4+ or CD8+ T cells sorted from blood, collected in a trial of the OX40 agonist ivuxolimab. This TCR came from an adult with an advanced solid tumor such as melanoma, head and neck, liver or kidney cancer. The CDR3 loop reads CASSLGANSEQFF. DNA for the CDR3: TGTGCCAGCAGCTTGGGGGCAAACAGCGAGCAGTTCTTC.